This T cell receptor (beta chain) was captured in a study of cytomegalovirus exposure and HLA in healthy donors. Study-level findings and limits: Associated with HLA alleles at 0.05 false discovery rate in a later analysis were 16,951 TCR beta sequences. It was taken for granted in presence/absence analyses that sequencing depth across donors was roughly uniform.

The V and J ends lost 2 bases and 1 base, in that order; junction bases with no gene match: 3. This CDR3 has 15 residues. The germline V gene has CDR1 SGHRS and CDR2 YFSETQ. This PCR relied on a set of 60 Vbeta primers and 13 Jbeta primers. How the authors handled the data: There were 80 million to 95 million unique TCR beta chains by a later count, and some 11 million of them were shared. TCRdb's copy holds only in-frame clones and misses some; the assay was immunoSEQ multiplex PCR. V, J and clone size are those of that table, while D and trimming were read from the DNA. Among 90,000 or so clones listed, roughly four fifths were seen once. Details on this clone: The target antigen is unknown.

Sample: PBMCs. The TCR originated in a man aged 30 to 45 in good health and CMV-seropositive. The chain uses TRBV5-1 and TRBJ2-7, with TRBD2 matching over 10 bases. CDR3 bases: TGCGCCAGCAGCTTTCGGACTAGCGGTTCCTACGAGCAGTACTTC. Its protein product is CASSFRTSGSYEQYF.